These 9 T cell receptor beta chains were sequenced from one sample in a study of PD-1 blockade in mismatch repair-deficient tumors. Assay used: immunoSEQ multiplex PCR; TCRdb lists only in-frame clones, some missing. The table lists 100,000 to 150,000 clones, about 86% of them singletons, with approximately 13% in the top ten. The material was peripheral blood, obtained 44 weeks after starting pembrolizumab. All receptors come from an adult with mismatch repair-deficient cancer.

The chain is built from TRBV5-6 and TRBJ2-1, with 7 positions matching TRBD2. V was clipped by 9 bases and J by 7 bases; unmatched bases: 16. Per germline, CDR1 SGHDT and CDR2 YYEEEE. The CDR3 extends over 15 amino acids. CDR3 sequence (DNA): TGTGCCAACCCAAAGGGGACTAATTTAGATAATGAGCAGTTCTTC. Its protein is CANPKGTNLDNEQFF.

The sample holds a few counts of this clone. The CDR3 is CASSLAPPSVTRETQYF. The CDR3 nucleotides are TGTGCCAGCAGCTTAGCCCCTCCTAGCGTGACCCGGGAGACCCAGTACTTC. The genes are TRBV7-8 and TRBJ2-5, with a possible D match to TRBD2 (6 bases). Trimming removed 0 bases at V and 5 bases at J, with 19 bases between. There are 17 residues in the CDR3. Germline CDR1 and CDR2: SGHVS and FQNEAQ.

The chain uses TRBV30 and TRBJ2-5; no clear D. Germline V gene data show CDR1 as GTSNPN and CDR2 as SVGIG (reference sequence). The CDR3 totals 11 residues. V lost 1 base, J lost 5 bases, and 5 bases lay in between. CDR3 residues: CAWSGGETQYF. CDR3 nucleotide sequence: TGTGCCTGGAGTGGAGGCGAGACCCAGTACTTC.

This clone appeared once. The chain has TRBV29-1 and TRBJ2-1, with TRBD2 matching over 13 bases. Germline V gene sequence: CDR1 SQVTM, CDR2 ANQGSEA. This CDR3 spans 14 amino acids. J was trimmed by 8 bases and V by 8 bases; bases with no gene match: 9. CDR3 amino acids: CSITGLAGDDEQFF. The CDR3 nucleotides read TGCAGCATAACCGGACTAGCGGGAGATGATGAGCAGTTCTTC.

This clone was counted a single time. This chain joins TRBV2 and TRBJ2-1; TRBD1 agrees at 7 bases. The CDR3 consists of 15 residues. Germline trimming cut 6 bases from V and 2 bases from J; bases unmatched to any gene: 7. Per germline, CDR1 SNHLY and CDR2 FYNNEI. Written as DNA, the CDR3 is TGTGCCAGCAGGTTGACAGGGCCAACCTACAATGAGCAGTTCTTC. This translates into CASRLTGPTYNEQFF.

V and J are TRBV25-1 and TRBJ2-1; 8 bases line up with TRBD1. The germline CDR1 and CDR2 sequences are MGHDK and SYGVNS. The CDR3 runs to 17 residues. Losses at the gene ends were 2 bases for V and 8 bases for J; bases not matched to a gene: 14. Written as DNA, the CDR3 is TGTGCCAGCAGTGAACGTAAAGGAGGACAGGGTAGGCATGAGCAGTTCTTC. Amino acids: CASSERKGGQGRHEQFF.

V and J are TRBV19 and TRBJ2-3; 9 bases are a match to TRBD2. The CDR3 sequence is 16 residues long. With 4 bases clipped from V and 3 bases from J, the junction kept 8 bases outside the gene matches. Germline V gives CDR1 LNHDA, CDR2 SQIVND (reference sequence). The CDR3 DNA reads as TGTGCCAGTAGTACAGTTGGCGGGAGGGGGACAGATACGCAGTATTTT. It codes for CASSTVGGRGTDTQYF. Drawing the rest from reference TRBV19 and TRBJ2-3, the complete variable domain is DGGITQSPKYLFRKEGQNVTLSCEQNLNHDAMYWYRQDPGQGLRLIYYSQIVNDFQKGDIAEGYSVSREKKESFPLTVTSAQKNPTAFYLCASSTVGGRGTDTQYFGPGTRLTVL.

This chain's CDR3 is CASTESGGALNGGRVSDEQFF. The CDR3 nucleotides are TGTGCCAGTACGGAGTCTGGGGGGGCTCTTAATGGCGGGAGAGTAAGCGATGAGCAGTTCTTC. The chain has TRBV19 and TRBJ2-1, with a weak D call TRBD2 (7 bases). V was cut by 7 bases and J by 8 bases, with 39 bases left in between. Germline V gives CDR1 LNHDA, CDR2 SQIVND (reference sequence). The CDR3 is 21 amino acids.

The CDR3 loop is CASSYSGSVDEQYF. CDR3 nucleotide sequence: TGCGCCAGCAGTTATAGCGGGAGTGTCGACGAGCAGTACTTC. J is TRBJ2-7 and V is TRBV10-1; TRBD2 matches at 9 bases. The V and J ends lost 5 bases and 5 bases, in that order; junction bases with no gene match: 7. Germline loops: CDR1 WNHNN, CDR2 SYGVQD (reference sequence). The CDR3 covers 14 residues.